This paragraph reports one TCR beta chain. Its antigen is not yet known. The record has no base qualities; no much larger clone is one base away. The immunoSEQ hsTCRB v3.0 assay was used at survey level resolution to sequence the TRB variable region. TRB sequencing targeted a depth of about 40,000-55,000 T-cell genomes per sample. Pooled TRB libraries were sequenced on an Illumina MiSeq with a v3 150-cycle kit. On the study's bioinformatics: Repertoire analysis ran in R within a reproducible Nextflow workflow covering QC, data transformation and analysis. LymphoSeq2, an R package for AIRR-Seq data exploration, was used to implement custom analyses. A handful of samples yielding fewer than 5000 total TRB sequences were excluded, leaving more than 150 analyzed HIV repertoires. Among the 170 to 200 retained HIV repertoires, approximately 59 were collected before ART initiation and 120 to 140 after ART initiation. Repertoires were downsampled to 5000 TRB nucleotide sequences, with summary statistics averaged over 100 downsampling iterations. The analysis kept only TRB sequences whose CDR3 regions were at least seven amino acids long. Diversity was measured with a Shannon entropy-derived clonality score and the Gini coefficient. In repertoire networks, the top 5000 CDR3 amino acid sequences were linked whenever an edit distance of one separated two sequences. For TRB CDR3 amino acid sequences, GLIPH2 was used to predict antigen specificity groups and MHC restriction. Known CMV, EBV, HIV or tissue antigen associations were flagged by matching CDR3 amino acid sequences against VDJdb and McPAS-TCR. Pre-ART, post-ART and control groups were compared with Wilcoxon signed-rank tests and Holm-Bonferroni correction. TCRdb took over this immuneACCESS table, retaining in-frame rearrangements with V and J assigned. Such tables are incomplete; in checked studies, under half of the missing clones stem from an unresolved V gene, and the remainder is unexplained. V, J and clone size reflect that table, while D and trimming were determined from the DNA. For this sample the table gives about 29,000 clones, of which approximately 91% were detected only once. The ten largest clones add up to under 9.5% of the sample.

Inclusion was restricted to participants for whom at least one PBMC sample before ART initiation and at least two post-ART samples were available. All participants with HIV were treated in the United States of America. Before DNA extraction, cryopreserved samples of roughly 1-10 million PBMC were thawed and washed. At the time of the earliest PBMC sample, participants with HIV were aged between about 23 and 55 years. Each participant contributed PBMC samples from 1-4 timepoints before ART initiation and 2-8 timepoints after ART initiation, with a median of 7 samples. Serial HIV viral load, CD4+ T-cell count, ART history and demographic data were obtained for every participant. Genomic DNA was extracted from unsorted PBMC with a Qiagen kit on a QIAcube, processed in batches of 12 samples. The CDR3 contains 14 residues, cysteine and phenylalanine counted. Solely the CDR3 DNA is kept, with 42 bases framed from the first base. CDR1 MNHEY and CDR2 SMNVEV are derived from the germline V gene (reference sequence). Cut back by 3 bases and 4 bases, the V and J ends lie 10 bases apart.

These data belong to a study of long-term antiretroviral therapy in people with HIV (dated by TCRdb to 2021 to 2024). As for the study more broadly: Collection of the earliest samples took place about a decade ahead of the 2015 WHO recommendation for immediate ART, at a time when ART was typically delayed until CD4 counts fell. No cross-contamination during QIAcube processing was seen in test extractions of a monoclonal T-cell line run alongside around 31 polyclonal samples. The cohort contributed roughly 190 cryopreserved PBMC samples from about 30 adults with confirmed HIV infection, collected serially over a mean of approximately six years (range 1-12). Among the 30 to 35 participants with HIV, ten to eleven were female. A retrospective serial study tested whether changes in peripheral blood TRB repertoire composition and diversity were associated with ART initiation and durable HIV suppression. Paper-wide results and their limitations: The samples span the years 2004 to 2017, and the ART regimens used at that time may not be as effective as current regimens. Unsorted PBMC were profiled instead of sorted CD4+ and CD8+ T cells because pre-ART samples had limited cell numbers. No data were available on ART adherence, viral resistance or therapy changes, limiting inferences about post-ART repertoire changes. Compared with controls, HIV repertoires had narrower CDR3 length ranges, and the network structure pointed to an antigen-experienced repertoire that shifted only slightly toward naive after ART. Starting ART was linked to a significant rise in TRB diversity, yet even after long-term ART the diversity remained significantly lower than in transplant donor controls. Limited PBMC availability meant only the TCR beta chain was sequenced, without alpha chain pairing. Expanded TRB clones identified before ART initiation dominated the repertoire across all time points, though the dominance fluctuated and decreased in many PLHIV after ART.

Sequencing was performed on unsorted PBMCs, taken roughly 5 years before starting antiretroviral therapy. The TCR was taken from a man aged 50 or older with HIV. The sequence joins TRBV27 to TRBJ2-1; no D gene is confidently identified. The DNA is TGTGCCAGCAGTTTCGCAGACTTTTACAATGAGCAGTTCTTC. The translation is CASSFADFYNEQFF.